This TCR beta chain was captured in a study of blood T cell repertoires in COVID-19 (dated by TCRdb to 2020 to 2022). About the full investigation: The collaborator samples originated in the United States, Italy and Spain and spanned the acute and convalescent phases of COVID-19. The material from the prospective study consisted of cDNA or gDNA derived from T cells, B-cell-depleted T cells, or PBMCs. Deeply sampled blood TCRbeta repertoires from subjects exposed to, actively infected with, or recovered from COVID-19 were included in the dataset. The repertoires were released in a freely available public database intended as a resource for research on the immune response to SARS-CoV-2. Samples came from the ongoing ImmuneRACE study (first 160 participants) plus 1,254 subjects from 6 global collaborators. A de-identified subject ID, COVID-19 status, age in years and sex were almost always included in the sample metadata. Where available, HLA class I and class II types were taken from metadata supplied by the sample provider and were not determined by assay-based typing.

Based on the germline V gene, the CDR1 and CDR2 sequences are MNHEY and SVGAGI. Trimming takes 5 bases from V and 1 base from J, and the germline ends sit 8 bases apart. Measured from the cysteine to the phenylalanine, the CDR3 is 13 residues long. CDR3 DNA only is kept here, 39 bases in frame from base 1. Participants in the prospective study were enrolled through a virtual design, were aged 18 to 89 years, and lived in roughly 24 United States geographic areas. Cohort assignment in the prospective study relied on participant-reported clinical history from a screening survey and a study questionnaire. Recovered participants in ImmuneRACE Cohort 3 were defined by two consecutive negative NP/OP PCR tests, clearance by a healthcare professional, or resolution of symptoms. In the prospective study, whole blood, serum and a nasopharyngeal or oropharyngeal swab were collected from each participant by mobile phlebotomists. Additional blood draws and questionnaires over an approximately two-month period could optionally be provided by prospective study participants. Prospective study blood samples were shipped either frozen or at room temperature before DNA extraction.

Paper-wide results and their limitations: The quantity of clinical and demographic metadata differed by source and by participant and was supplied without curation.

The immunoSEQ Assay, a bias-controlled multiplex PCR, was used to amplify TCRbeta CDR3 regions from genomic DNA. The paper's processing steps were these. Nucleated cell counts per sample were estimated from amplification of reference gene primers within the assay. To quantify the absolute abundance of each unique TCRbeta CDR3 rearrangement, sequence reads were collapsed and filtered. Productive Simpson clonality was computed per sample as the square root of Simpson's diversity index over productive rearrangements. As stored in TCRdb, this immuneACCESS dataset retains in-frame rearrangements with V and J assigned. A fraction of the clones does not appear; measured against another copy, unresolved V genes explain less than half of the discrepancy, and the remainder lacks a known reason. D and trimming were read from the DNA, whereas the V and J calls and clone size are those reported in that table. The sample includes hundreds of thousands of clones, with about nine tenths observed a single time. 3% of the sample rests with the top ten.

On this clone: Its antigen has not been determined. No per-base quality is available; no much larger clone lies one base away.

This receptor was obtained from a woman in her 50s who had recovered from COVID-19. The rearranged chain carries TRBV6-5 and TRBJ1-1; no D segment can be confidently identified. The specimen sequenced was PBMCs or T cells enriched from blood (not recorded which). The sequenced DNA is TGTGCCAGCAGTCTGTTAAAGAACACTGAAGCTTTCTTT. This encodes CASSLLKNTEAFF.